Below, 32 T cell receptor beta chains from the same sample are listed, as sequenced in a study of spatial heterogeneity in lung cancer. Study conclusions and caveats: Tumor mutation count correlated with how many alpha and beta TCRs expanded intratumorally.

Sample time point: sample taken at primary tumor resection. Their target antigens are unknown. One entry per CDR3 protein, called by TCRdb with MiXCR from the 5' RACE reads. The sample includes about 11,000 distinct CDR3 sequences, roughly 7.4% of them seen just once. The source material was lung tumor tissue, sampled at surgery. These receptors originate from a female donor with early-stage non-small cell lung cancer.

A note on this clonotype: This beta chain is a stray sequence in a library constructed for alpha chains; its clone size is not meaningful. V gene TRBV12-3 or TRBV12-4 combines with J gene TRBJ2-1, with 8 bases matching TRBD2. The CDR3 has 16 residues. V shed 6 bases and J 8 bases; nucleotides not matched to a gene: 15. The CDR3 coding sequence is TGTGCCAGCAGGGGGGTTAGCGGGGCCTCGTGGGATGAGCAGTTCTTC. It is translated as CASRGVSGASWDEQFF.

This clonotype was recorded at least ten times. This beta chain came through as a stray read in a library set up for alpha chains, and its size says little. The rearrangement uses TRBV5-1 and TRBJ2-3; 8 bases align to TRBD1. Germline V gene lookup returns CDR1 SGHRS and CDR2 YFSETQ. This CDR3 comprises 15 residues. The V segment lost 6 bases and the J segment 3 bases; nucleotides outside the gene matches: 9. The CDR3 region is CASTLMDRETDTQYF. The CDR3 nucleotides are TGCGCCAGCACCCTGATGGACAGGGAAACAGATACGCAGTATTTT.

This clonotype was seen many times. The library was designed around alpha chains, so this beta chain is a stray read whose abundance carries little weight. This chain links TRBV18 with TRBJ1-6; TRBD1 aligns across 9 bases. The germline V gene encodes CDR1 KGHSH and CDR2 LQKENI. The CDR3 has 19 amino acids. V lost 3 bases to trimming and J lost 3 bases; unmatched junction nucleotides: 12. The CDR3 bases are TGTGCCAGCTCACCGGACAGGGGCGACCTCACTTTCTATAATTCACCCCTCCACTTT. Translating it yields CASSPDRGDLTFYNSPLHF.

This clonotype was seen only a few times. This beta chain was picked up by a library intended for alpha chains and is off target, so its count carries little meaning. The chain couples TRBV7-2 to TRBJ1-2; no clear D gene. The V gene's germline CDR1 is SGHTA and CDR2 FQGNSA. The CDR3 runs to 15 residues. V was cut by 4 bases and J by 0 bases, with 12 bases left in between. CDR3 coding DNA: TGTGCCAGCAGCTCCCGGGAGGCCACTAACTATGGCTACACCTTC. This translates into CASSSREATNYGYTF.

As concerns this clonotype: A library made for alpha chains picked up this beta chain off target, so its size means little. The J gene is TRBJ2-1, the V gene TRBV14, with D possibly being TRBD2 (6 bases). The V end was cut by 5 bases, the J end by 2 bases, with 13 bases between. Germline V gene data show CDR1 as SGHDN and CDR2 as FVKESK. The CDR3 is 15 residues long. The CDR3 sequence is CASSVGEAAYNEQFF. The CDR3 region has the DNA TGTGCCAGCAGCGTCGGGGAGGCCGCCTACAATGAGCAGTTCTTC.

This clonotype was picked up many times. This beta chain is an unintended read in a library built for alpha chains; its size means little. The chain employs TRBV4-1 and TRBJ2-2, with a possible D match to TRBD2 (7 bases). This CDR3 has 15 amino acids. The germline CDR1 and CDR2 sequences are MGHRA and YSYEKL. V was trimmed by 0 bases and J by 6 bases, leaving 11 bases between them. The CDR3 nucleotides are TGCGCCAGCAGCCAAGAGGGGGGGACATCCGGGGAGCTGTTTTTT. It encodes CASSQEGGTSGELFF.

This clonotype is deemed medium-sized. This beta chain is a stray sequence in a library constructed for alpha chains; its clone size is not meaningful. V and J are TRBV11-3 and TRBJ2-2; maybe TRBD2 (6 bases). This CDR3 region has 16 residues. Looked up from germline, CDR1 is SGHNT and CDR2 is YENEEA. The V and J ends lost 2 bases and 2 bases respectively, with 12 bases between them. This CDR3 reads CASSLSLGGNTGELFF. The CDR3 DNA sequence: TGTGCCAGCAGCTTATCTCTGGGGGGAAACACCGGGGAGCTGTTTTTT. Looking up the rest from reference TRBV11-3 and TRBJ2-2 gives the full variable domain: EAGVVQSPRYKIIEKKQPVAFWCNPISGHNTLYWYLQNLGQGPELLIRYENEEAVDDSQLPKDRFSAERLKGVDSTLKIQPAELGDSAVYLCASSLSLGGNTGELFFGEGSRLTVL.

This clonotype was counted ten times or more. A library made for alpha chains picked up this beta chain off target, so its size means little. This chain uses TRBV19 with TRBJ1-2; 7 nucleotides agree with TRBD1. This CDR3 has 15 residues. CDR1 is LNHDA and CDR2 is SQIVND in the germline V gene (reference sequence). Losses at the gene ends were 0 bases for V and 0 bases for J; bases not matched to a gene: 1. CDR3 protein: CASSIDQGANYGYTF. The CDR3 DNA reads as TGTGCCAGTAGTATAGACCAGGGGGCTAACTATGGCTACACCTTC.

This clonotype was counted only a few times. A library prepared for alpha chains yielded this beta chain as an off-target read; its size is of little meaning. V and J are TRBV20-1 and TRBJ2-5; perhaps TRBD1 as D (5 bases). The ends were cut back, 6 bases at V and 3 bases at J, with 17 bases in the middle. Germline CDR1 is DFQATT and CDR2 is SNEGSKA (reference sequence). CDR3 size: 14 residues. CDR3 in DNA: TGCAGTGCCAGAAGGCAGGGCCAGAAAGAGACCCAGTACTTC. This sequence encodes CSARRQGQKETQYF.

This clonotype was seen many times. The size of this beta chain means little, since it is a stray read in a library made for alpha chains. This chain uses TRBV27 with TRBJ2-7; 9 bases are shared with TRBD1. The CDR3 is 15 amino acids. V shed 5 bases and J 5 bases; nucleotides not matched to a gene: 10. Per germline, CDR1 MNHEY and CDR2 SMNVEV (reference sequence). As DNA, the CDR3 is TGTGCCAGCAGTCGCTCCGGACAGGGGAGAAACGAGCAGTACTTC. It codes for CASSRSGQGRNEQYF.

This clonotype came up many times. The library was prepared for alpha chains; this beta chain is a stray read, so its frequency means little. The gene calls are TRBV6-2 or TRBV6-3 and TRBJ2-1; 9 bases match TRBD2. J was trimmed by 9 bases and V by 6 bases; bases with no gene match: 6. From germline, CDR1 is MNHEY and CDR2 SVGEGT. The length of the CDR3 is 13 residues. The DNA for the CDR3 is TGTGCCAGCAGCAGCGGGGGGCCCAGTGAGCAGTTCTTC. Amino acids: CASSSGGPSEQFF.

Worth noting for this clonotype: Being off target in a library aimed at alpha chains, this beta chain has a size of little meaning. The chain uses TRBV29-1 and TRBJ2-7; 7 nucleotides line up with TRBD1. V lost 6 bases and J lost 1; bases outside the gene matches: 9. The germline V gene has CDR1 SQVTM and CDR2 ANQGSEA. The CDR3 runs to 14 residues. The CDR3 coding sequence is TGCAGCGTCAAGACAGGGAGAGCATCCTACGAGCAGTACTTC. Amino acid sequence: CSVKTGRASYEQYF.

This clonotype is termed medium-sized. This beta chain turned up in a library designed for alpha chains; as an off-target read, its abundance says little. The chain links TRBV7-8 to TRBJ2-3, with 11 nucleotides matching TRBD2. CDR3 length: 14 residues. Germline CDR1 and CDR2: SGHVS and FQNEAQ. V shed 5 bases and J 8 bases; nucleotides not matched to a gene: 6. CDR3 sequence reads: CASSRSGGAGTQYF. For the CDR3, the DNA is TGTGCCAGCAGCCGTAGCGGGGGGGCCGGTACGCAGTATTTT.

This clonotype was counted many times. This beta chain slipped into a library made for alpha chains as a stray read, so its size is not meaningful. The chain recombines TRBV7-8 with TRBJ2-3; no clear D. Germline V gene data show CDR1 as SGHVS and CDR2 as FQNEAQ. Trimming took 5 bases from V and 1 from J, leaving 22 bases between them. The CDR3 runs 18 residues. CDR3 amino acids: CASSLGSLRGFRTDTQYF. The CDR3 coding sequence is TGTGCCAGCAGCCTGGGTTCCCTGAGAGGTTTTCGCACAGATACGCAGTATTTT.

This clonotype was observed many times. With the library built for alpha chains, this beta chain is off target and its frequency is not meaningful. J is TRBJ2-2 and V is TRBV20-1, with a possible D match to TRBD2 (5 bases). Germline V lookup: CDR1 DFQATT, CDR2 SNEGSKA (reference sequence). The germline V and J ends were trimmed by 3 bases and 3 bases, with 8 bases remaining between them. CDR3 length: 13 amino acids. The CDR3 is CSASTGYTGELFF. CDR3 nucleotide sequence: TGCAGTGCTAGTACGGGGTACACCGGGGAGCTGTTTTTT.

Relative to its sample, this clonotype is medium-sized (0.01 to 0.1%). The library was prepared for alpha chains; this beta chain is a stray read, so its frequency means little. This chain uses TRBV28 with TRBJ1-1; D unresolved. The CDR3 is 13 residues long. The ends were cut back, 5 bases at V and 0 bases at J, with 7 bases in the middle. Germline V gene data show CDR1 as MDHEN and CDR2 as SYDVKM. Here the CDR3 reads CASSSSMNTEAFF. The CDR3 coding sequence is TGTGCCAGCAGTAGCTCCATGAACACTGAAGCTTTCTTT.

Note on this clonotype: A much larger clonotype is one base distant, so this may be a read error. Within a library made for alpha chains, this beta chain is off target, and its count is uninformative. This chain links TRBV4-2 with TRBJ2-1; D is possibly TRBD2 (5 bases). This CDR3 spans 15 amino acids. The V end lost 1 base, the J end lost 8 bases, and 15 bases lay between the germline ends. Germline V CDR1 and CDR2: LGHNA, YNFKEQ. The chain's CDR3 is CASSQAAMRAYEQFF. The CDR3 DNA follows: TGTGCCAGCAGCCAAGCGGCGATGCGGGCTTATGAGCAGTTCTTC.

This clonotype was recorded many times. A library made for alpha chains picked up this beta chain off target, so its size means little. The chain recombines TRBV10-1 with TRBJ2-1; 9 nucleotides align to TRBD2. V trimming: 5 bases; J trimming: 4 bases; junction bases outside the gene matches: 3. Germline CDR1 is WNHNN and CDR2 is SYGVQD (reference sequence). CDR3 length equals 14 residues. The CDR3 nucleotides read TGCGCCAGCAGTCGAAGCGGGGGGTACAATGAGCAGTTCTTC. Its translation is CASSRSGGYNEQFF.

With regard to this clonotype: For a library built for alpha chains, this beta chain is a stray read; little rests on its size. V usage is TRBV12-3 or TRBV12-4 and J usage is TRBJ2-5; D is perhaps TRBD2 (7 bases). Trimming removed 8 bases at V and 5 bases at J, with 18 bases between. This CDR3 spans 14 amino acids. The CDR3 nucleotides read TGTGCCAGCGTAAATCACGGCGGGGGCGAGACCCAGTACTTC. Its translation: CASVNHGGGETQYF.

This clonotype was found many times. Because this beta chain is a stray read in a library intended to capture alpha chains, its abundance should not be given much weight. Written as DNA, the CDR3 is TGTGCCAGCAGTCCTCTCGGGGGTAACGAGCAGTACTTC. It encodes CASSPLGGNEQYF. The chain employs TRBV6-5 and TRBJ2-7; TRBD2 might be the D (6 bases). The CDR3 spans 13 residues. Looked up from germline, CDR1 is MNHEY and CDR2 is SVGAGI. V was shortened by 5 bases and J by 5 bases, with 13 bases between the two germline ends.

Remarks on this clonotype: The library was designed around alpha chains, so this beta chain is a stray read whose abundance carries little weight. The rearrangement uses TRBV5-6 and TRBJ1-3; perhaps TRBD1 as D (6 bases). This CDR3 spans 16 amino acids. The germline V gene encodes CDR1 SGHDT and CDR2 YYEEEE. The ends were cut back, 1 base at V and 2 bases at J, with 13 bases in the middle. The CDR3 region is CASSLTTGSPGNTIYF. The CDR3 DNA is TGTGCCAGCAGCTTGACGACAGGTAGCCCTGGAAACACCATATATTTT.

Relative to its sample, this clonotype is medium-sized. Because the library targeted alpha chains, this beta chain is an off-target read whose size means little. The rearrangement joins TRBV6-5 to TRBJ1-2; the match to TRBD1 covers 8 bases. The junction had 11 bases not matched to a gene; V was cut back by 8 bases and J by 3 bases. The CDR3 runs to 15 residues. Germline lookup yields CDR1 MNHEY and CDR2 SVGAGI. CDR3 amino acids: CASVPRAGGHYGYTF. CDR3 DNA sequence: TGTGCCAGCGTTCCGCGGGCAGGGGGCCACTATGGCTACACCTTC.

Concerning this clonotype: Since the library was made to target alpha chains, this beta chain is a stray read and its abundance is not meaningful. The rearrangement joins TRBV6-5 to TRBJ2-5, with D tentatively TRBD1 (5 bases). Germline values: CDR1 MNHEY, CDR2 SVGAGI. V was cut by 6 bases and J by 0 bases, with 20 bases left in between. This CDR3 has 17 residues. CDR3 DNA sequence: TGTGCCAGCAGCCACTCACCAGGGCCCCCCCACCAAGAGACCCAGTACTTC. It codes for CASSHSPGPPHQETQYF.

In regard to this clonotype: Because this beta chain is a stray read in a library intended to capture alpha chains, its abundance should not be given much weight. CDR3: CASSLGDAKPYEQYF. CDR3 coding DNA: TGCGCCAGCAGCCTCGGGGACGCGAAACCCTACGAGCAGTACTTC. V usage is TRBV5-1 and J usage is TRBJ2-7; TRBD1 or TRBD2 may be the D gene (5 bases each). The V gene lost 4 bases and the J gene lost 2 bases, with 16 bases spanning the gap. Germline V gene data show CDR1 as SGHRS and CDR2 as YFSETQ. The CDR3 has 15 residues. Filled out from reference TRBV5-1 and TRBJ2-7, the complete variable domain reads KAGVTQTPRYLIKTRGQQVTLSCSPISGHRSVSWYQQTPGQGLQFLFEYFSETQRNKGNFPGRFSGRQFSNSRSEMNVSTLELGDSALYLCASSLGDAKPYEQYFGPGTRLTVT.

By share of the sample, this clonotype is medium-sized (0.01 to 0.1%). A library made for alpha chains picked up this beta chain off target, so its size means little. The CDR3 here is CASSPSQMGGLAKNIQYF. The CDR3 nucleotides read TGTGCCAGCAGCCCCTCTCAAATGGGGGGCCTAGCCAAAAACATTCAGTACTTC. This chain links TRBV6-2 or TRBV6-3 with TRBJ2-4; D may correspond to TRBD1 or TRBD2 (6 bases each). Germline lookup yields CDR1 MNHEY and CDR2 SVGEGT. The CDR3 runs to 18 residues. V was trimmed by 6 bases and J by 0 bases, leaving 21 bases between them.

This clonotype is deemed medium-sized. This beta chain is a stray read from a library made for alpha chains; its abundance is not meaningful. V gene TRBV7-2 combines with J gene TRBJ1-2, with D possibly matching TRBD1 (5 bases). The germline V gene has CDR1 SGHTA and CDR2 FQGNSA. The CDR3 contains 14 residues. The V end was cut by 4 bases, the J end by 6 bases, with 15 bases between. CDR3 DNA: TGTGCCAGCAGCTCAAGGCCGGGGCGGAATGGCTACACCTTC. This codes for CASSSRPGRNGYTF.

This clonotype was counted many times. This beta chain was picked up by a library intended for alpha chains and is off target, so its count carries little meaning. The rearrangement joins TRBV20-1 to TRBJ2-7; tentative D call: TRBD1 (5 bases). With 1 base removed from V and 5 bases from J, the gap between germline ends came to 15 bases. CDR1 is DFQATT, CDR2 SNEGSKA, per germline (reference sequence). CDR3 length: 14 amino acids. The CDR3: CSARGVTAAHEQYF. CDR3 bases: TGCAGTGCTAGAGGGGTGACAGCCGCCCACGAGCAGTACTTC.

This clonotype has at least ten counts. As an off-target read in a library built for alpha chains, this beta chain has a frequency of little significance. The chain has TRBV28 and TRBJ2-7, with 7 bases lining up with TRBD1. The V gene end was trimmed by 5 bases and the J gene end by 3 bases; junction bases not matched to a gene: 13. The CDR3 consists of 16 residues. CDR1 is MDHEN and CDR2 is SYDVKM in the germline V gene. The CDR3 spells CASSPLLRAGGYEQYF. Here the CDR3 DNA reads TGTGCCAGCAGTCCCCTCTTAAGGGCAGGGGGCTACGAGCAGTACTTC.

This clonotype was picked up many times. Because this beta chain is a stray read in a library intended to capture alpha chains, its abundance should not be given much weight. This rearrangement joins TRBV3-1 to TRBJ2-1, with unresolved D. In germline, CDR1 is LGHDT, CDR2 YNNKEL (reference sequence). V gave up 2 bases and J gave up 5 bases, with 4 bases separating them. The CDR3 covers 12 residues. The CDR3 coding sequence is TGTGCCAGCAGCCAATGGGACAATGAGCAGTTCTTC. Its translation: CASSQWDNEQFF.

By frequency in the sample, this clonotype is medium-sized. The library was built for alpha chains, so this beta chain is an off-target read and its size means little. The chain is built from TRBV18 and TRBJ2-5; D is possibly TRBD1 (7 bases). CDR3 length: 14 amino acids. CDR1 and CDR2 (germline): KGHSH, LQKENI. Trimming took off 6 bases at V and 9 bases at J, with 20 bases between the two ends. CDR3 residues: CASSGGQRRMAQYF. CDR3 bases: TGTGCCAGCTCCGGGGGACAGAGGCGTATGGCCCAGTACTTC.

Remarks on this clonotype: A library prepared for alpha chains yielded this beta chain as an off-target read; its size is of little meaning. The chain is built from TRBV7-8 and TRBJ1-2, with a possible D match to TRBD1 (5 bases). The CDR3 is 16 amino acids. The germline V gene has CDR1 SGHVS and CDR2 FQNEAQ. V was clipped by 5 bases and J by 8 bases, with 24 bases between them. Written as DNA, the CDR3 is TGTGCCAGCAGCCCACTTCGCGGACCTTCAGAGGGGGGCTACACCTTC. Its translation is CASSPLRGPSEGGYTF.

This clonotype was counted many times. This beta chain was picked up by a library intended for alpha chains and is off target, so its count carries little meaning. This chain links TRBV6-2 or TRBV6-3 with TRBJ2-2; a weak D match, TRBD1 (6 bases). Deletions cut 4 bases from V and 3 bases from J, with 9 bases between. CDR1 is MNHEY and CDR2 is SVGEGT in the germline V gene. CDR3 size: 14 residues. The CDR3 bases are TGTGCCAGCAGTTCCGGACAGTACACCGGGGAGCTGTTTTTT. Amino acids: CASSSGQYTGELFF.